The present entry profiles one T cell receptor (beta chain) with its context. Its antigen is currently not known. Base-call qualities are not available, and no considerably larger clone is one nucleotide away. Using the deep immunoSEQ assay, TCR CDR3 regions were amplified from genomic DNA by multiplex PCR. Extracted genomic DNA from each cell subset was spread evenly across all wells of several immunoSEQ 96-well plates, with each plate serving as a replicate. For sorted subsets, around 200 ng genomic DNA, equal to some 30,000 T cell genomes, was loaded into each replicate PCR. Purified libraries were measured with a Qubit 3.0 fluorometer, size-checked on a Bioanalyzer 2100, and measured again with the KAPA Library Quantification kit. Every immunoSEQ 96-well plate was sequenced on a separate single-read 150-cycle Illumina NextSeq 550 flow cell. Concerning the study's data processing: Because the immunoSEQ output included only junctional sequences and no quality scores, the filtering could not be the same as the filtering used for full-length reads. Sequences were annotated with PyIR, a Python wrapper for IgBLAST v1.9, using IMGT germline references to assign V/J genes and CDR3. Reads were filtered out if the reads had weak V/J assignments (E-value above 1e-6), no CDR3, stop codons, out-of-frame junctions, or ambiguous translated residues. A V3J clonotype was defined by an identical inferred V gene, J gene, and CDR3 amino acid sequence. To compute the percentage overlap between repertoires, the number of shared unique clonotypes was divided by the size of the smaller repertoire. RTK rarefaction, the Chao1 estimator, and Recon v2.1 estimates of unobserved clonotypes were used to assess repertoire richness. OLGA was used to compute generation probabilities for all TCRbeta clonotypes that the gDNA method yielded from several donors. TCRdb retrieved this table from immuneACCESS and kept in-frame rearrangements only. Not all clones are present; in checked studies, unresolved V genes account for under half, and no reason is known for the remainder. V, J and clone size derive from that table, while D and trimming were established from the DNA sequence. Across this sample there are over a million clones, with 75% to 85% seen only once. More than 0.45% of the sample goes to the ten largest clones.

These data originate in a study of shared clonotypes between healthy human individuals (dated by TCRdb to about 2020). In the study overall: The cohort comprised a couple of women and a few men aged 18 to 49 years. Per donor, three plates each were used for CD4 naive and CD4 memory, two for CD8 naive, and one for CD8 memory. Between about 0.8 and 9 billion PBMCs per donor were obtained by leukapheresis. To increase sequencing depth and limit assay-specific biases, TCR repertoire library preparation and sequencing were carried out by different laboratories using diverse techniques. Blood TCR repertoires of a handful of healthy adults were deeply sequenced to estimate repertoire size and the extent of clonotype sharing between individuals.

As encoded in the germline V gene, CDR1 is SGHTA while CDR2 is FQGNSA. The junction shows trimming of 5 bases on V and 2 bases on J, plus 16 bases between the germline ends. From cysteine to phenylalanine, the CDR3 is 15 amino acids long. Only the CDR3 part of the read is kept: 45 bases, read in frame from the first base. The full study reports these points: Based on pairwise subsampling, the degree of clonotype sharing among donors was expected to be affected by sequencing depth. Sampling was limited to blood, and TCR repertoires in tissue likely differ from TCR repertoires in blood. Naive subsets generally had larger estimated clonotype richness than memory subsets did. Around 5.4% of naive CD4, 3.5% of naive CD8, 2.3% of memory CD4, and 0.4% of memory CD8 clonotypes were shared across a few donors. Even with the large sequencing depth, rarefaction of the sorted-subset datasets indicated that sequencing was incomplete. Compared with non-shared clonotypes, the clonotypes found in all four sorted-subset donors had higher generation probabilities. The small number of donors limited the genetic and exposure-history diversity represented.

Healthy HIV-negative adults with no recently reported acute infections or vaccinations were included as donors. Only Caucasian adults living in Nashville, Tennessee, USA were represented among the donors. CD4+ T cells were enriched by magnetic negative selection; naive cells were then positively selected on CD45RA, and the negative fraction formed the memory subset. Blood was obtained by leukapheresis, after which PBMCs were separated by Ficoll-Histopaque density gradient centrifugation and cryopreserved in liquid nitrogen vapor phase. Analytical flow cytometry was used to check the purity and quantity of every magnetically sorted T cell population. From each sorted fraction, genomic DNA was isolated and quantified by UV absorbance on a Nanodrop 2000c.

The receptor comes from a man aged 18 to 29 in good health. Some clones in this sample may be carry-over from other donors' samples. The sequenced material came from memory CD4+ T cells from PBMCs. Read against the paper, the sample's cell subset or site label means: CD45RA-negative fraction. Recombination linked TRBV7-2 to TRBJ2-7; TRBD2 is a weak D gene call, 6 bases matching. The CDR3 sequence is CASSGGGAGTYEQYF. The DNA sequence is as follows: TGTGCCAGCAGCGGCGGTGGTGCGGGAACCTACGAGCAGTACTTC.